Presented here are 29 T cell receptor beta chains from one specimen sequenced in a study of PD-L1 blockade in urothelial cancer. The time point is: pretreatment peripheral blood. Generated by immunoSEQ multiplex PCR, the TCRdb table keeps only in-frame clones and is missing some. The sample has approximately 90,000 clones, over 75% seen once. Sequencing used PBMCs, obtained around atezolizumab (anti-PD-L1) treatment. Receptors originate from a man in his fifties or sixties with urothelial cancer.

This clone was seen more than once but under ten times. The DNA of the CDR3 is TGTGCCAGCACGTGGGCCAGGGGGCTTATGGGCTACACCTTC. Its translation: CASTWARGLMGYTF. V is TRBV7-9 and J is TRBJ1-2; 8 bases agree with TRBD1. The germline CDR1 and CDR2 sequences are SEHNR and FQNEAQ (reference sequence). Losses at the gene ends were 7 bases for V and 8 bases for J; bases not matched to a gene: 12. This CDR3 comprises 14 residues.

The chain carries TRBV29-1 and TRBJ2-2, with TRBD1 identical over 9 bases. CDR3 length: 13 residues. In germline, CDR1 is SQVTM, CDR2 ANQGSEA. The V segment lost 7 bases and the J segment 7 bases; nucleotides outside the gene matches: 7. CDR3 protein: CSAQQGAGGELFF. In DNA form, the CDR3 reads TGCAGCGCCCAACAGGGGGCGGGCGGGGAGCTGTTTTTT.

The rearrangement uses TRBV18 and TRBJ2-7, with 9 bases fitting TRBD1. Trimming removed 1 base from V and 3 bases from J; junction bases left unmatched: 4. Germline V lookup: CDR1 KGHSH, CDR2 LQKENI. The CDR3 contains 15 residues. The CDR3 region is CASSPQWDRDYEQYF. For the CDR3, the DNA is TGTGCCAGCTCACCACAGTGGGACAGGGACTACGAGCAGTACTTC.

The sample holds one count of this clone. This chain links TRBV7-2 with TRBJ2-7, with 7 bases identical to TRBD1. After removal of 5 bases from V and 4 bases from J, the junction contained 2 bases not matched to a gene. Per germline, CDR1 SGHTA and CDR2 FQGNSA. The length of the CDR3 is 12 residues. This CDR3 reads CASSDRVYEQYF. CDR3 DNA sequence: TGTGCCAGCAGCGACAGGGTTTACGAGCAGTACTTC.

This rearrangement joins TRBV4-1 to TRBJ1-2; D is possibly TRBD1 (6 bases). Per germline, CDR1 MGHRA and CDR2 YSYEKL. The V gene lost 6 bases and the J gene lost 4 bases, with 18 bases spanning the gap. This CDR3 spans 15 amino acids. In DNA, the CDR3 is TGCGCCAGCAGAATTCCAGGGGCAAGGAGCTATGGCTACACCTTC. Residues: CASRIPGARSYGYTF.

This chain links TRBV18 with TRBJ2-7, with D possibly matching TRBD2 (6 bases). Trimming left V 3 bases short and J 7 bases short, with 22 bases between. Germline CDR1 and CDR2: KGHSH and LQKENI. There are 16 residues in the CDR3. The CDR3 nucleotides are TGTGCCAGCTCACCCACGGGACTGGCCAGGGTCATGGAGCAGTACTTC. It codes for CASSPTGLARVMEQYF.

The chain employs TRBV6-6 and TRBJ2-7, with TRBD2 matching 12 bases. The CDR3 covers 15 residues. The germline gives CDR1 MNHNY, CDR2 SVGAGI (reference sequence). Trimming cost V 4 bases and J 7 bases; bases outside gene matches: 8. CDR3 region: CASSSRLAGENEQYF. The CDR3 DNA follows: TGTGCCAGCAGTTCCCGACTAGCGGGAGAAAATGAGCAGTACTTC.

CDR3 loop: CAWNKLRVGYTF. CDR3 DNA sequence: TGTGCCTGGAATAAGCTTCGGGTTGGCTACACCTTC. The chain joins TRBV30 to TRBJ1-2; D gene uncertain. The CDR3 is made up of 12 amino acids. Trimming took 4 bases from V and 7 from J, leaving 13 bases between them. Germline V gene lookup returns CDR1 GTSNPN and CDR2 SVGIG (reference sequence).

The chain employs TRBV15 and TRBJ2-2; TRBD1 aligns across 9 bases. In germline, CDR1 is LNHNV, CDR2 YYDKDF (reference sequence). The CDR3 runs to 16 residues. With 0 bases clipped from V and 3 bases from J, the junction kept 2 bases outside the gene matches. As DNA, the CDR3 is TGTGCCACCAGCAGAGATTGGACAGGGGACACCGGGGAGCTGTTTTTT. Its protein product is CATSRDWTGDTGELFF.

The rearrangement uses TRBV19 and TRBJ2-2; D remains unclear. The CDR3 extends over 14 amino acids. The germline V gene has CDR1 LNHDA and CDR2 SQIVND (reference sequence). Trimming took off 6 bases at V and 5 bases at J, with 13 bases between the two ends. As DNA, the CDR3 is TGTGCCAGTAGCGAGAACGTGATTACCGGGGAGCTGTTTTTT. Amino acids: CASSENVITGELFF.

This clone was seen a handful of times. The chain recombines TRBV7-2 with TRBJ2-5; D is perhaps TRBD1 (6 bases). The germline CDR1 and CDR2 sequences are SGHTA and FQGNSA. The CDR3 totals 14 residues. The ends were cut back, 5 bases at V and 5 bases at J, with 15 bases in the middle. The DNA for the CDR3 is TGTGCCAGCAGCCAAACAGGGAACCGGGAGACCCAGTACTTC. Encoded protein: CASSQTGNRETQYF. The variable domain in full, completed from reference TRBV7-2 and TRBJ2-5, reads GAGVSQSPSNKVTEKGKDVELRCDPISGHTALYWYRQSLGQGLEFLIYFQGNSAPDKSGLPSDRFSAERTGGSVSTLTIQRTQQEDSAVYLCASSQTGNRETQYFGPGTRLLVL.

This chain uses TRBV28 with TRBJ2-1; 12 nucleotides agree with TRBD2. Germline V gene lookup returns CDR1 MDHEN and CDR2 SYDVKM. J gave up 8 bases and V 4 bases, and 6 bases lay outside the gene matches. CDR3 size: 15 residues. This chain's CDR3 is CASSYGLAGSDEQFF. DNA for the CDR3: TGTGCCAGCAGTTACGGACTAGCGGGGTCTGATGAGCAGTTCTTC.

The V gene is TRBV2, the J gene TRBJ2-7; 8 bases line up with TRBD2. The CDR3 consists of 15 residues. V shed 3 bases and J 4 bases; nucleotides not matched to a gene: 8. From germline, CDR1 is SNHLY and CDR2 FYNNEI. This chain's CDR3 is CASSDKIAGKYEQYF. The CDR3 DNA reads as TGTGCCAGCAGTGACAAGATAGCGGGGAAATACGAGCAGTACTTC.

The chain couples TRBV29-1 to TRBJ1-2; D unresolved. CDR3 length equals 11 residues. CDR1 is SQVTM, CDR2 ANQGSEA, per germline. V was pared by 8 bases and J by 0 bases, with 7 bases between. CDR3 amino acids: CSSIANYGYTF. CDR3 nucleotides: TGCAGCTCGATAGCTAACTATGGCTACACCTTC.

The CDR3, as DNA: TGTGCCAGCAGTCGTAATACAGGCCTCGCCAATGAAAAACTGTTTTTT. This translates into CASSRNTGLANEKLFF. The chain joins TRBV11-2 to TRBJ1-4, with D tentatively TRBD1 (5 bases). Germline values: CDR1 SGHAT, CDR2 FQNNGV. The V end was cut by 6 bases, the J end by 5 bases, with 19 bases between. This CDR3 spans 16 amino acids.

V is TRBV25-1 and J is TRBJ2-7; D is perhaps TRBD2 (6 bases). In germline, CDR1 is MGHDK, CDR2 SYGVNS. The CDR3 is made up of 14 amino acids. V shed 6 bases and J shed 0 bases, with 12 bases lying between them. The CDR3 DNA follows: TGTGCCAGCAGAAGGGCGGGAACCTCCTACGAGCAGTACTTC. It translates to CASRRAGTSYEQYF.

The chain employs TRBV5-6 and TRBJ1-6; TRBD1 agrees at 8 bases. Per germline, CDR1 SGHDT and CDR2 YYEEEE. V was clipped by 2 bases and J by 7 bases; unmatched bases: 8. The CDR3 totals 16 residues. The CDR3, as DNA: TGTGCCAGCAGCTTCGCAGGACAGGGATTCAATTCACCCCTCCACTTT. Encoded protein: CASSFAGQGFNSPLHF.

J is TRBJ1-1 and V is TRBV9, with 8 bases aligning to TRBD1. Germline V lookup: CDR1 SGDLS, CDR2 YYNGEE. This CDR3 has 13 amino acids. Trimming cost V 0 bases and J 6 bases; bases outside gene matches: 1. CDR3 nucleotides: TGTGCCAGCAGCGTAGAACAGGGGGCTGAAGCTTTCTTT. This gives the protein CASSVEQGAEAFF. The entire variable domain, with the rest obtained from reference TRBV9 and TRBJ1-1, is as follows: DSGVTQTPKHLITATGQRVTLRCSPRSGDLSVYWYQQSLDQGLQFLIQYYNGEERAKGNILERFSAQQFPDLHSELNLSSLELGDSALYFCASSVEQGAEAFFGQGTRLTVV.

The V and J genes are TRBV28 and TRBJ1-5; 7 bases fit TRBD1. Trimming removed 6 bases from V and 9 bases from J; junction bases left unmatched: 8. The CDR3 sequence is 13 residues long. CDR1 is MDHEN, CDR2 SYDVKM, per germline. This CDR3 reads CASSDRAPGPQHF. The CDR3 DNA reads TGTGCCAGCAGCGACAGGGCCCCGGGGCCCCAGCATTTT.

The rearrangement links TRBV27 to TRBJ2-2; no firm D call. There are 11 residues in the CDR3. Trimming took off 10 bases at V and 1 base at J, with 4 bases between the two ends. Per germline, CDR1 MNHEY and CDR2 SMNVEV (reference sequence). The DNA for the CDR3 is TGTGCCACCCGGAACACCGGGGAGCTGTTTTTT. Its protein is CATRNTGELFF.

Here the CDR3 DNA reads TGCGCCAGCAGCTTAGGACAGGGGGCTTCCGAGCAGTACTTC. Translating gives CASSLGQGASEQYF. This chain uses TRBV5-1 with TRBJ2-7; the match to TRBD1 covers 11 bases. Germline V gives CDR1 SGHRS, CDR2 YFSETQ. With 2 bases clipped from V and 6 bases from J, the junction kept 4 bases outside the gene matches. CDR3 size: 14 residues. The complete variable domain, with remaining parts taken from reference TRBV5-1 and TRBJ2-7, reads KAGVTQTPRYLIKTRGQQVTLSCSPISGHRSVSWYQQTPGQGLQFLFEYFSETQRNKGNFPGRFSGRQFSNSRSEMNVSTLELGDSALYLCASSLGQGASEQYFGPGTRLTVT.

V usage is TRBV21-1 and J usage is TRBJ1-3; TRBD1, as called in the table, went unchecked against the DNA. TRBV21-1 is listed as a pseudogene. The CDR3 runs to 19 residues. The CDR3 sequence is CASTPRPQPGQGPGNTIYF. CDR3 coding DNA: TGTGCCAGCACCCCGCGCCCCCAACCGGGACAGGGGCCGGGGAACACCATATATTTT.

The chain uses TRBV14 and TRBJ2-7, with D perhaps TRBD1 (5 bases). The V end lost 1 base, the J end lost 5 bases, and 15 bases lay between the germline ends. This CDR3 has 15 amino acids. The germline V gene encodes CDR1 SGHDN and CDR2 FVKESK. The CDR3 reads CASSQGLDMFNEQYF. The CDR3 DNA is TGTGCCAGCAGCCAAGGGCTGGACATGTTTAACGAGCAGTACTTC.

The rearrangement links TRBV28 to TRBJ2-7; TRBD1 matches 10 bases. The CDR3 totals 18 residues. Per germline, CDR1 MDHEN and CDR2 SYDVKM. V was pared by 10 bases and J by 1 base, with 19 bases of the junction left unmatched. The CDR3 sequence is CAIRNSGPGQGFSYEQYF. The DNA of the CDR3 is TGTGCCATCAGAAATTCGGGTCCGGGACAGGGGTTTTCCTACGAGCAGTACTTC.

This clone was recorded once. V usage is TRBV9 and J usage is TRBJ2-3; the match to TRBD2 covers 8 bases. V lost 0 bases to trimming and J lost 6 bases; unmatched junction nucleotides: 9. The CDR3 runs to 16 residues. Germline V gene lookup returns CDR1 SGDLS and CDR2 YYNGEE. This CDR3 reads CASSVDFHGGADTQYF. As DNA, the CDR3 is TGTGCCAGCAGCGTAGATTTCCACGGGGGGGCGGATACGCAGTATTTT.

The chain employs TRBV4-1 and TRBJ1-1, with 9 bases identical to TRBD1. CDR1 is MGHRA and CDR2 is YSYEKL in the germline V gene. V lost 1 base to trimming and J lost 2 bases; unmatched junction nucleotides: 2. The CDR3 extends over 15 amino acids. The CDR3 region is CASSQGDRANTEAFF. CDR3 bases: TGCGCCAGCAGCCAAGGGGACAGGGCTAACACTGAAGCTTTCTTT.

This chain links TRBV7-9 with TRBJ1-2, with D perhaps TRBD1 (6 bases). V was cut by 5 bases and J by 4 bases, with 17 bases left in between. This CDR3 is built from 15 residues. Germline CDR1 is SEHNR and CDR2 is FQNEAQ (reference sequence). The CDR3 DNA follows: TGTGCCAGCAGCGCCCGGACAGCGATGGCCTATGGCTACACCTTC. Translated, it gives CASSARTAMAYGYTF.

The DNA for the CDR3 is TGTGCCAGCAGTGACGGGGTGACGGGCGCCTACGAGCAGTACTTC. Translated, it gives CASSDGVTGAYEQYF. This chain connects TRBV6-1 to TRBJ2-7, with a possible D match to TRBD2 (5 bases). Germline V gives CDR1 MNHNS, CDR2 SASEGT. The CDR3 is made up of 15 amino acids. V gave up 3 bases and J gave up 2 bases, with 14 bases separating them.

The V call is TRBV6-6, the J call TRBJ2-1; no clear D gene. The CDR3 covers 11 residues. V was shortened by 8 bases and J by 8 bases, with 10 bases between the two germline ends. Germline values: CDR1 MNHNY, CDR2 SVGAGI (reference sequence). The CDR3 spells CASFFSDEQFF. DNA for the CDR3: TGTGCCAGCTTTTTCTCGGATGAGCAGTTCTTC.